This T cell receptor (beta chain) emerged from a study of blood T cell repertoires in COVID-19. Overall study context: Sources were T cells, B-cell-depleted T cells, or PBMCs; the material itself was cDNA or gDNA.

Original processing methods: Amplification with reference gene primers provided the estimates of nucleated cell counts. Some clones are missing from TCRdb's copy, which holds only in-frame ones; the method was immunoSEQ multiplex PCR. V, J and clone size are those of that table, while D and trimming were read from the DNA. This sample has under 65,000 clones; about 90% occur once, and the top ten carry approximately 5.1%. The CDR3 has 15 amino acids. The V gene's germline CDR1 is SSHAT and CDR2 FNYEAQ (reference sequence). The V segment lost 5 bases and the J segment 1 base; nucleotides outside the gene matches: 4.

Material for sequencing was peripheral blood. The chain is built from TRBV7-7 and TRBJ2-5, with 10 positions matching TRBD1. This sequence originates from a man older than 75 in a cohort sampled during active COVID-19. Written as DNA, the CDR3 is TGTGCCAGCAGCGCCGACAGGGGGCCCCAAGAGACCCAGTACTTC. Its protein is CASSADRGPQETQYF.